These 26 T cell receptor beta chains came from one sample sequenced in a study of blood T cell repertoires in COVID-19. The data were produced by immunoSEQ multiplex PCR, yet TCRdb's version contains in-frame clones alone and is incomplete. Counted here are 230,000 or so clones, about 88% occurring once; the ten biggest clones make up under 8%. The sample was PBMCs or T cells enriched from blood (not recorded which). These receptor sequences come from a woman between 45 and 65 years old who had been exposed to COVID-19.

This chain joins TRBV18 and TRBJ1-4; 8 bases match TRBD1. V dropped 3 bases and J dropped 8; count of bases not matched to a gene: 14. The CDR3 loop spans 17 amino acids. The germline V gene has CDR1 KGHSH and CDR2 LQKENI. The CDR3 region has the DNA TGTGCCAGCTCACCGAGGGCCTCCGGGACAGGATCCGAAAAACTGTTTTTT. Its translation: CASSPRASGTGSEKLFF. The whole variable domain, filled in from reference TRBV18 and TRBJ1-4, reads NAGVMQNPRHLVRRRGQEARLRCSPMKGHSHVYWYRQLPEEGLKFMVYLQKENIIDESGMPKERFSAEFPKEGPSILRIQQVVRGDSAAYFCASSPRASGTGSEKLFFGSGTQLSVL.

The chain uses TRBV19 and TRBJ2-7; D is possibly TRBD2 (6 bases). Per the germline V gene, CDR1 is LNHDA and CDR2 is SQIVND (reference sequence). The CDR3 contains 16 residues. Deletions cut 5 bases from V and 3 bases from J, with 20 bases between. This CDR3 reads CASSARGARADYEQYF. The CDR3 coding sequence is TGTGCCAGTAGTGCCCGCGGGGCAAGAGCAGACTACGAGCAGTACTTC.

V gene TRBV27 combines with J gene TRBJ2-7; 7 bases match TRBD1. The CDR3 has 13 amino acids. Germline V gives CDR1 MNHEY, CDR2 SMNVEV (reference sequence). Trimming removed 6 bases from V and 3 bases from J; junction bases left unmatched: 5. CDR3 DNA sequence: TGTGCCAGCAGCGGGACAGATTTCTACGAGCAGTACTTC. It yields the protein CASSGTDFYEQYF.

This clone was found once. CDR3 coding DNA: TGTGCCAGCAGCCAAGGAAAACGGTCAGGGGCTAGGGGAACTAATAATTCACCCCTCCACTTT. Protein sequence: CASSQGKRSGARGTNNSPLHF. The chain uses TRBV4-2 and TRBJ1-6, with a possible D match to TRBD1 (6 bases). Germline CDR1 reads LGHNA; CDR2 reads YNFKEQ. Trimming left V 1 base short and J 5 bases short, with 27 bases between. The CDR3 sequence is 21 residues long.

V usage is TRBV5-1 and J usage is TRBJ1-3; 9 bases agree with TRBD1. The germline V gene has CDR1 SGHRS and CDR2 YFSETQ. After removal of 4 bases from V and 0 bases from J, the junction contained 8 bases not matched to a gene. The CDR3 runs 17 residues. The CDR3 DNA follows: TGCGCCAGCAGCCCCGAGGGACAGGGTTACTCTGGAAACACCATATATTTT. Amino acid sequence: CASSPEGQGYSGNTIYF.

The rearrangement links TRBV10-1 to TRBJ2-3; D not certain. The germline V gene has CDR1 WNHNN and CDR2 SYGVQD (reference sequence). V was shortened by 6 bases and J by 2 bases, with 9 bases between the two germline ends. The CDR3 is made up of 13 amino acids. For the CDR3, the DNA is TGCGCCAGCAGAAGAGGCCACACAGATACGCAGTATTTT. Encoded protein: CASRRGHTDTQYF.

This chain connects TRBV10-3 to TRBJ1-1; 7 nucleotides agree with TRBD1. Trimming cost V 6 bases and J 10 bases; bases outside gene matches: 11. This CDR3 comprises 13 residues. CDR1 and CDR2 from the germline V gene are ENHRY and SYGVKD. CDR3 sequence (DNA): TGTGCCATCAGCCCCGGGACAGCCAACTTAGCTTTCTTT. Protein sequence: CAISPGTANLAFF.

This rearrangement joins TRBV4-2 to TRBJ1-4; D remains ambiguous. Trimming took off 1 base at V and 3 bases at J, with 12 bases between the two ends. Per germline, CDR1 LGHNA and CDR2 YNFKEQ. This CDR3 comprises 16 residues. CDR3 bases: TGTGCCAGCAGCCAAGGAGATGCGGGAGCTAATGAAAAACTGTTTTTT. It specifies CASSQGDAGANEKLFF.

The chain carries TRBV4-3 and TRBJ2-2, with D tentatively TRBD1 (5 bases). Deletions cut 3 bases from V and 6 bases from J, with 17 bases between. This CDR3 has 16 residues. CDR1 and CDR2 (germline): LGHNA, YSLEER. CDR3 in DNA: TGCGCCAGCAGCCATCAAGACAGTCGTTCGGCCGGGGAGCTGTTTTTT. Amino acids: CASSHQDSRSAGELFF.

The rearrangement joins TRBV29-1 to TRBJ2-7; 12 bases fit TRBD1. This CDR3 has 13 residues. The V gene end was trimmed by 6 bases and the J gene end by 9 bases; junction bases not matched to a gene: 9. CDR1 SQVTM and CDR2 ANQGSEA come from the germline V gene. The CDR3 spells CSVAGTGGRSQYF. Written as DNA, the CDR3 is TGCAGCGTGGCGGGGACAGGGGGCAGGTCGCAGTACTTC.

The CDR3 DNA reads as TGCGCCAGCAGTGAGTCCCCAGGGGGTAAATCTGAAGCTTTCTTT. Its translation: CASSESPGGKSEAFF. The chain is built from TRBV10-1 and TRBJ1-1, with 7 nucleotides matching TRBD1. There are 15 residues in the CDR3. J gave up 6 bases and V 0 bases, and 7 bases lay outside the gene matches. Germline CDR1 and CDR2: WNHNN and SYGVQD (reference sequence).

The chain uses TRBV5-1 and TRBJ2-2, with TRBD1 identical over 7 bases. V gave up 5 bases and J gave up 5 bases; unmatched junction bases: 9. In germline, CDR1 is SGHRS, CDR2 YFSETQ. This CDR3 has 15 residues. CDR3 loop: CASSHTGERTGELFF. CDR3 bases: TGCGCCAGCAGTCATACAGGGGAGCGGACCGGGGAGCTGTTTTTT.

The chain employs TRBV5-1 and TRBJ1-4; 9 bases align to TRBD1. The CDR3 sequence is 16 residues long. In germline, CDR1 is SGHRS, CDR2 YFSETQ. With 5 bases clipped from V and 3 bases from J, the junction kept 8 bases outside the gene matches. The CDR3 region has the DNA TGCGCCAGCAGGCTTACAGGGGGCACGGCTAATGAAAAACTGTTTTTT. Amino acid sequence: CASRLTGGTANEKLFF. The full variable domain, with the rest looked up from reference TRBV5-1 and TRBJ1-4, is KAGVTQTPRYLIKTRGQQVTLSCSPISGHRSVSWYQQTPGQGLQFLFEYFSETQRNKGNFPGRFSGRQFSNSRSEMNVSTLELGDSALYLCASRLTGGTANEKLFFGSGTQLSVL.

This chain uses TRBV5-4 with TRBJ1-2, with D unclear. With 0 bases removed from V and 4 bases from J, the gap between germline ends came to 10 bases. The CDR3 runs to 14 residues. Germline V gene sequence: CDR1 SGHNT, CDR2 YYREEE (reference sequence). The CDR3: CASSLVRGGYGYTF. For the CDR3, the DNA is TGTGCCAGCAGCTTGGTGCGGGGAGGCTATGGCTACACCTTC.

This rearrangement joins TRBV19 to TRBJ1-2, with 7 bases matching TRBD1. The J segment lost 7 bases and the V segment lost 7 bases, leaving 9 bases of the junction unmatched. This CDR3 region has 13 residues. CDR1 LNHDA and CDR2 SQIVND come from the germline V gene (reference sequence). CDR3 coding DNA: TGTGCCAGTAAATTAGGGGGCGTTGGTGGCTACACCTTC. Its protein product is CASKLGGVGGYTF.

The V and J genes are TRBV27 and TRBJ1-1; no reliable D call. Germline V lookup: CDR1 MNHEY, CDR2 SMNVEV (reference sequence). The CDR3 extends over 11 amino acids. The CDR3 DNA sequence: TGTTCTAAGGGAGGTCACACTGAAGCTTTCTTT. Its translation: CSKGGHTEAFF.

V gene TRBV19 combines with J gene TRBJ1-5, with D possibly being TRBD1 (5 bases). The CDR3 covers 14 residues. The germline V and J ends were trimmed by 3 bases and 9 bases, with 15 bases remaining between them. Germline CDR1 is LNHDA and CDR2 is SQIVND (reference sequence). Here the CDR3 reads CASSILQGTGPQHF. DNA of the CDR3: TGTGCCAGTAGTATTTTGCAGGGAACGGGGCCCCAGCATTTT.

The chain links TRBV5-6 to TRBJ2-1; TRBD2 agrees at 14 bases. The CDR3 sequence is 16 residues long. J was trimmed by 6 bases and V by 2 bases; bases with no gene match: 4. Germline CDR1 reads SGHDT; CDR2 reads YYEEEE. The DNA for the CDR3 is TGTGCCAGCAGCTTTAGGGGGACTAGCGGGGGCAATGAGCAGTTCTTC. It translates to CASSFRGTSGGNEQFF.

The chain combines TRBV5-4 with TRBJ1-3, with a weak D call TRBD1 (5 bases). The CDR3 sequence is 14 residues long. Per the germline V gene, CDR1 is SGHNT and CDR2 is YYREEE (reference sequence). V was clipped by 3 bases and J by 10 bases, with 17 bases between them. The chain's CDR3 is CASSWGDSTETIYF. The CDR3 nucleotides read TGTGCCAGCAGCTGGGGGGACTCGACGGAAACCATATATTTT. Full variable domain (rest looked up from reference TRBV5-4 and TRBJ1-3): ETGVTQSPTHLIKTRGQQVTLRCSSQSGHNTVSWYQQALGQGPQFIFQYYREEENGRGNFPPRFSGLQFPNYSSELNVNALELDDSALYLCASSWGDSTETIYFGEGSWLTVV.

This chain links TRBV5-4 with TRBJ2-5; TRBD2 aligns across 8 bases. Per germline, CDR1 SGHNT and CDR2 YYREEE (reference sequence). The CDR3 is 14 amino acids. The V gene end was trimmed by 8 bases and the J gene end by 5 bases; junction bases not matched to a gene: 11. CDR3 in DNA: TGTGCCAGTAGAACGGGGGGGAGGAGTGAGACCCAGTACTTC. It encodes CASRTGGRSETQYF.

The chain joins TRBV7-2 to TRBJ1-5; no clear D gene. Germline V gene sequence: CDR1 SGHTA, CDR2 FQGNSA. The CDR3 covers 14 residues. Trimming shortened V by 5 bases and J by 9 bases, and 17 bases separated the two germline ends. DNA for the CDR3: TGTGCCAGCAGCCGCCCCGGGAGAGAAAGGCCCCAGCATTTT. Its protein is CASSRPGRERPQHF. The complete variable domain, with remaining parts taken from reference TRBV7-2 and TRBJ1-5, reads GAGVSQSPSNKVTEKGKDVELRCDPISGHTALYWYRQSLGQGLEFLIYFQGNSAPDKSGLPSDRFSAERTGGSVSTLTIQRTQQEDSAVYLCASSRPGRERPQHFGDGTRLSIL.

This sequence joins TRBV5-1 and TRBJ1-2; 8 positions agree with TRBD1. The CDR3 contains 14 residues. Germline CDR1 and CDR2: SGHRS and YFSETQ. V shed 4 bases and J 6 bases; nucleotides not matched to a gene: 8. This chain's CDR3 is CASSQSTGEDGYTF. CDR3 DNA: TGCGCCAGCAGCCAGTCGACAGGGGAAGATGGCTACACCTTC.

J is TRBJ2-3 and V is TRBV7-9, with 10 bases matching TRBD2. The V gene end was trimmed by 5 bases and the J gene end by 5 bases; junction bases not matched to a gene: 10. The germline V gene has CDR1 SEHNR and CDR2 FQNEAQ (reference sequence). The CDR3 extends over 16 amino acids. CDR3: CASSTGLASLKDTQYF. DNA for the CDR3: TGTGCCAGCAGCACGGGACTAGCGAGCCTCAAAGATACGCAGTATTTT.

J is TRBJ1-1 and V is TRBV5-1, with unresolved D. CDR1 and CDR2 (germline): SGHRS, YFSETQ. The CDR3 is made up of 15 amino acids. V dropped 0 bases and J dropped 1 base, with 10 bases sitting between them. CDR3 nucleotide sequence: TGCGCCAGCAGCTTGGGAGGCCCCCAGAACACTGAAGCTTTCTTT. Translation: CASSLGGPQNTEAFF.

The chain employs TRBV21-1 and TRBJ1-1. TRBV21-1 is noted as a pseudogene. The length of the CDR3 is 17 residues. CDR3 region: CASSKSSIEPRNTEAFF. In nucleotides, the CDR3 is TGTGCCAGCAGCAAAAGTTCGATTGAGCCGAGGAACACTGAAGCTTTCTTT.

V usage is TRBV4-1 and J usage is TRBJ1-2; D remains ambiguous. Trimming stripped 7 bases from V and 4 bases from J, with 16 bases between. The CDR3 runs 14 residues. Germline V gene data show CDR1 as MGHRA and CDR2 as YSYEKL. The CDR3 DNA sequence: TGCGCCAGCACCCCAAGACTGGGTTCCTATGGCTACACCTTC. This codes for CASTPRLGSYGYTF.